Given below is one T cell receptor (beta chain) in context. The method was immunoSEQ multiplex PCR; TCRdb's version includes in-frame clones alone and lacks a portion of them. The data contain 45,000 or so clones, more than 65% of them singletons. The entry originates in a study of blood T cell repertoires in COVID-19. The CDR3 extends over 16 amino acids. Germline V CDR1 and CDR2: WNHNN, SYGVQD (reference sequence). Trimming took 0 bases from V and 2 from J; bases not matched to a gene: 3. Specimen: peripheral blood. The receptor comes from a woman in her sixties or seventies with acute or convalescent COVID-19. The J gene is TRBJ2-3, the V gene TRBV10-1, with 9 nucleotides matching TRBD2. The CDR3 DNA sequence: TGCGCCAGCAGTGAGTCGGCGGGAGGGCCCACAGATACGCAGTATTTT. Encoded protein: CASSESAGGPTDTQYF.